This entry lists 10 T cell receptor beta chains sequenced from one sample in a study of blood T cell repertoires in COVID-19. Repertoires were generated with immunoSEQ multiplex PCR, while TCRdb's copy carries only in-frame clones and drops some. The sample has under 130,000 clones, approximately 78% seen once. Input material: peripheral blood. The receptor set was obtained from a woman older than 75 with acute or convalescent COVID-19.

The chain is built from TRBV12-3 or TRBV12-4 and TRBJ1-1, with TRBD1 identical over 9 bases. This CDR3 spans 12 amino acids. V trimming: 3 bases; J trimming: 11 bases; junction bases outside the gene matches: 4. CDR3 sequence reads: CASSFRTGEAFF. The CDR3, as DNA: TGTGCCAGCAGTTTTAGGACAGGGGAGGCTTTCTTT.

The chain carries TRBV6-6 and TRBJ2-3, with D possibly being TRBD2 (5 bases). Germline CDR1 reads MNHNY; CDR2 reads SVGAGI (reference sequence). CDR3 length equals 13 residues. V lost 4 bases to trimming and J lost 2 bases, with 7 bases between them. CDR3 region: CASSSGITDTQYF. The CDR3 bases are TGTGCCAGCAGTTCCGGGATCACAGATACGCAGTATTTT.

J is TRBJ1-5 and V is TRBV6-6, with D hard to call. The CDR3 is made up of 13 amino acids. Trimming removed 8 bases at V and 5 bases at J, with 13 bases between. CDR1 is MNHNY and CDR2 is SVGAGI in the germline V gene (reference sequence). CDR3 sequence: CASASPPYQPQHF. CDR3 DNA sequence: TGTGCCAGCGCTAGCCCCCCGTATCAGCCCCAGCATTTT.

The chain joins TRBV2 to TRBJ2-1, with D maybe TRBD1 (5 bases). Between the trimmed V and J ends, which lost 4 bases and 6 bases, there was a span of 10 bases. There are 13 residues in the CDR3. Looked up from germline, CDR1 is SNHLY and CDR2 is FYNNEI. The CDR3 sequence is CASSVDSPNEQFF. CDR3 nucleotide sequence: TGTGCCAGCAGTGTAGACAGCCCCAATGAGCAGTTCTTC.

This rearrangement joins TRBV2 to TRBJ1-4; D unclear. Trimming took off 5 bases at V and 7 bases at J, with 17 bases between the two ends. Germline CDR1 is SNHLY and CDR2 is FYNNEI. The CDR3 has 15 amino acids. In DNA, the CDR3 is TGTGCCAGCAGTCCCTCCGGCCTTCCTAGTGAAAAACTGTTTTTT. Residues: CASSPSGLPSEKLFF.

This clone was picked up a small number of times. This chain links TRBV5-5 with TRBJ2-1, with 14 bases that match TRBD2. Germline V gene data show CDR1 as SGHKS and CDR2 as YYEKEE (reference sequence). CDR3 length: 18 amino acids. Losses at the gene ends were 3 bases for V and 2 bases for J; bases not matched to a gene: 7. The CDR3 spells CASSSGLAGGRPYNEQFF. In nucleotides, the CDR3 is TGTGCCAGCAGCTCCGGACTAGCGGGAGGTAGACCCTACAATGAGCAGTTCTTC.

The V and J genes are TRBV28 and TRBJ1-2; D is unclear. Trimming removed 4 bases from V and 1 base from J, with 10 bases in between. Germline lookup yields CDR1 MDHEN and CDR2 SYDVKM. The CDR3 totals 14 residues. This CDR3 is CASSSPGDNYGYTF. The DNA for the CDR3 is TGTGCCAGCAGTTCGCCCGGGGATAACTATGGCTACACCTTC.

This clone has just a few counts. This chain connects TRBV14 to TRBJ2-3; the D is unclear. CDR1 is SGHDN, CDR2 FVKESK, per germline. The CDR3 sequence is 13 residues long. The ends were cut back, 0 bases at V and 10 bases at J, with 11 bases in the middle. In DNA, the CDR3 is TGTGCCAGCAGCCAAGATCACGGTTCATCGCAGTATTTT. This codes for CASSQDHGSSQYF.

The chain carries TRBV11-2 and TRBJ2-7, with a possible D match to TRBD2 (6 bases). This CDR3 is built from 16 residues. V lost 1 base and J lost 6, with 19 bases in between. The germline gives CDR1 SGHAT, CDR2 FQNNGV. CDR3: CASSLVGGNRVAEQYF. The CDR3, as DNA: TGTGCCAGCAGCTTAGTTGGGGGGAACAGAGTTGCCGAGCAGTACTTC.

This clone was detected only once. The chain uses TRBV7-2 and TRBJ2-4; 8 bases align to TRBD1. The germline V gene has CDR1 SGHTA and CDR2 FQGNSA. J lost 5 bases, V lost 4 bases, and 4 bases had no gene match. The CDR3 contains 14 residues. Here the CDR3 reads CASSSSTGENIQYF. DNA for the CDR3: TGTGCCAGCAGCTCATCGACAGGGGAAAACATTCAGTACTTC.